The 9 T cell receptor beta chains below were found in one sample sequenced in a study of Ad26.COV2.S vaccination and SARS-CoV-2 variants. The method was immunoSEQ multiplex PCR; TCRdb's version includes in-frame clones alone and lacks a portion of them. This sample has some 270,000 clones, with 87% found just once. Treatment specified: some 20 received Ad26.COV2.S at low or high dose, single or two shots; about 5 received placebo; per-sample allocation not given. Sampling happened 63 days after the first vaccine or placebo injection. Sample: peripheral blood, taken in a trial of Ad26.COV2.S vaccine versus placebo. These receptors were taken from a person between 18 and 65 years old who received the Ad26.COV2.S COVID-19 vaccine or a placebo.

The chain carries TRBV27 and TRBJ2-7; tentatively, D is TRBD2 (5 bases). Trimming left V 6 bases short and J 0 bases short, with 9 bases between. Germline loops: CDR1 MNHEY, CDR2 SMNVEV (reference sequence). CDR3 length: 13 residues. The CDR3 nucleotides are TGTGCCAGCAGCTCTAGCACCTCCTACGAGCAGTACGTC. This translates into CASSSSTSYEQYV.

The CDR3 nucleotides read TGCAGCGTTGCGCCTGGGGTCCCAGATACGCAGTATTTT. Its protein product is CSVAPGVPDTQYF. The chain links TRBV29-1 to TRBJ2-3; no reliable D call. Germline loops: CDR1 SQVTM, CDR2 ANQGSEA. The CDR3 has 13 amino acids. The germline V and J ends were trimmed by 4 bases and 4 bases, with 12 bases remaining between them.

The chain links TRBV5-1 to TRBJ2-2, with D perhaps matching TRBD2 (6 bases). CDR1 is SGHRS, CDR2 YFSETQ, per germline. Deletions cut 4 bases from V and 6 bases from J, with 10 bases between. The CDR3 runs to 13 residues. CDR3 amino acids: CASSGSSAGELFF. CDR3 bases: TGCGCCAGCAGCGGATCTAGCGCCGGGGAGCTGTTTTTT.

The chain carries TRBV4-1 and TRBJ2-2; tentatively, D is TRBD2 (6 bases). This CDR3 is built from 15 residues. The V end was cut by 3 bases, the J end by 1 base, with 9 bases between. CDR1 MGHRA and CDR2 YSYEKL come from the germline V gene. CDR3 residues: CASSQQAGNTGELFF. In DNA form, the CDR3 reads TGCGCCAGCAGCCAGCAAGCGGGGAACACCGGGGAGCTGTTTTTT.

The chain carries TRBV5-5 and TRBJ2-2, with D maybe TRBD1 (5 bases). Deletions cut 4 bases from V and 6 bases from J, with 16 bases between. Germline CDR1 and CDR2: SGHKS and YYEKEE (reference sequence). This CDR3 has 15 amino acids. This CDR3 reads CASSDDRPGSGELFF. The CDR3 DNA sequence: TGTGCCAGCAGCGATGACAGACCTGGGTCCGGGGAGCTGTTTTTT.

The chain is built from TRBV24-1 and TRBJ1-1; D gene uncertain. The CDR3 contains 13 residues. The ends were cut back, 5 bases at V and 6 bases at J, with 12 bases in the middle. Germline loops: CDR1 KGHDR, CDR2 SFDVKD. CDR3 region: CATSGARFSEAFF. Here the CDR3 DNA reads TGTGCCACCAGTGGAGCGAGGTTTTCTGAAGCTTTCTTT.

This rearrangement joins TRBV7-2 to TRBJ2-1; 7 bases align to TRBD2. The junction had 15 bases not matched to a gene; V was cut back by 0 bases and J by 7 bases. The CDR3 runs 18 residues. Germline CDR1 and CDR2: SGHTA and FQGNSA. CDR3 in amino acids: CASSLAGRASGKGNEQFF. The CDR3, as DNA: TGTGCCAGCAGCTTAGCTGGACGAGCCAGCGGGAAGGGTAATGAGCAGTTCTTC.

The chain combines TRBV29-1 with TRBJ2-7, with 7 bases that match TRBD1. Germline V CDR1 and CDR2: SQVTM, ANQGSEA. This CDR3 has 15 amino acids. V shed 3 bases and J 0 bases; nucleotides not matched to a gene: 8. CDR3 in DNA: TGCAGCGTTGAGTCTTGGGGGACAGCCTCCTACGAGCAGTACTTC. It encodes CSVESWGTASYEQYF.

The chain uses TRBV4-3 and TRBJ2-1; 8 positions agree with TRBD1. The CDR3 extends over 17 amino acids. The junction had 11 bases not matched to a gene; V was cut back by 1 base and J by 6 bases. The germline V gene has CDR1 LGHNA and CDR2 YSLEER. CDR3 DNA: TGCGCCAGCAGCCAAGTCGTGCATGGACAGGGTGCCAATGAGCAGTTCTTC. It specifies CASSQVVHGQGANEQFF.